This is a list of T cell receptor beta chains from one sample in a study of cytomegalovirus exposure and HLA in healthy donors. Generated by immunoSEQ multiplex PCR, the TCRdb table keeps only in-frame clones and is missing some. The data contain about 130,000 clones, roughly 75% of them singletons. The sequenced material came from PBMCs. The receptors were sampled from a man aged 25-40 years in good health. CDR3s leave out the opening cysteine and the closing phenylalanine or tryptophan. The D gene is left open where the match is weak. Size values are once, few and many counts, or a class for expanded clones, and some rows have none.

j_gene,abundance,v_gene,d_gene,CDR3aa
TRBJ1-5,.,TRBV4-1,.,ASSRDSDGNQPQH
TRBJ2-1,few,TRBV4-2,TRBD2,ASSPAIAGLLNEQF
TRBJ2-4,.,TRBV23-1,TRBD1,ASSQSRDSCPIGKNIQY
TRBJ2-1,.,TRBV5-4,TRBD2,ASRAGLALRDNEQF
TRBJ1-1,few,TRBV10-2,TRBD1,ASFRGQEGAEAF
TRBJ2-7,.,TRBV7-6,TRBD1,ASSSGPQQGAYEQY
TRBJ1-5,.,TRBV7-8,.,ASSLARVGGHQPQH
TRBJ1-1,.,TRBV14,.,ASSQDLGGTEAF
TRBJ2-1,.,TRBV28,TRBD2,ASSPALPGTSVYNEQF
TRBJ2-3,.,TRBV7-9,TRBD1,ASLGQVSTGADTQY
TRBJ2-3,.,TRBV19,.,ASSVGGPSTDTQY
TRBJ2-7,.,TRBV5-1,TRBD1,ASKVTQGEFGEQY
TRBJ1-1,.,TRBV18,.,ASSKERDTEAF
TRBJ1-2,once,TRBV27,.,ASSFSGNYGYT
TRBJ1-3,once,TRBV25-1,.,ASSEGWGERNGNTIY
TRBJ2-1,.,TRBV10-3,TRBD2,AISEAQRERSYNEQF
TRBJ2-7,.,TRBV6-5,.,ASSWGMGQYEQY
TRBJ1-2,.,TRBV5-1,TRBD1,ASSLVETGNYGYT
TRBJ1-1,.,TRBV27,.,ASSLRGPLEAF
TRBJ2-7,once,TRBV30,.,AWSAYRAIFSYEQY
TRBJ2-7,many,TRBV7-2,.,ASSLATTLEQY
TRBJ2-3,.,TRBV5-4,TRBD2,ASSYRLAASTDTQY
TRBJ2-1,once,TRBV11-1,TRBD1,ASSQRQGQF
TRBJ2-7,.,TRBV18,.,ASSAMGSEQY
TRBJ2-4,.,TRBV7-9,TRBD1,SSSFPTGEVKNIQY
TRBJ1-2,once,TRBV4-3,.,ASSQERRGSYGYT
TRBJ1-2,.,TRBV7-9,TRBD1,ASSLRQGGTLGGYT
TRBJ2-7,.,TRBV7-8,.,ASSFRVNPYEQY
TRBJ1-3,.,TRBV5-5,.,ASSPQQDPLSGNTIY
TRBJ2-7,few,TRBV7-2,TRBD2,ASMEREASEQY
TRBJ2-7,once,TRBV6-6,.,ASRRPGERTGEQY
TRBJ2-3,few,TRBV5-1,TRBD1,ASSSLTGDTDTQY
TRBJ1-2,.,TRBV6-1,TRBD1,ASRPGQVVYGYT